The 20 T cell receptor beta chains below all came from one sample that was sequenced in a study of T-cell reconstitution after alpha-beta-depleted transplantation in children. This sample's TCRbeta library carried unique molecular identifier barcodes. Each CDR3 protein is one row after TCRdb ran MiXCR on the PCR reads. The table has approximately 420,000 distinct CDR3 sequences, under 13% seen once; the top ten hold roughly 5.5%. The sequencing here drew on PBMCs from the stem cell graft donor, taken from the stem cell graft. These TCRs come from a human donor who donated a stem cell graft to a child with acute myeloid leukemia.

The chain has TRBV20-1 and TRBJ2-3; the D is unclear. V was shortened by 3 bases and J by 0 bases, with 7 bases between the two germline ends. The CDR3 consists of 13 residues. The germline gives CDR1 DFQATT, CDR2 SNEGSKA (reference sequence). The CDR3: CSARSASTDTQYF. The CDR3 DNA follows: TGCAGTGCTAGGAGCGCGAGCACAGATACGCAGTATTTT.

The chain uses TRBV4-2 and TRBJ2-1; 12 nucleotides align to TRBD1. With 2 bases clipped from V and 4 bases from J, the junction kept 12 bases outside the gene matches. The CDR3 runs to 19 residues. Germline V gene lookup returns CDR1 LGHNA and CDR2 YNFKEQ. CDR3 residues: CASSQSSGTGGIFYNEQFF. The CDR3 coding sequence is TGTGCCAGCAGCCAATCATCCGGGACAGGGGGCATCTTTTACAATGAGCAGTTCTTC.

The chain joins TRBV5-1 to TRBJ1-1; D ambiguous. Germline CDR1 and CDR2: SGHRS and YFSETQ. The germline V and J ends were trimmed by 0 bases and 1 base, with 7 bases remaining between them. The length of the CDR3 is 14 residues. CDR3 DNA sequence: TGCGCCAGCAGCTTGGTTCCAGCGAACACTGAAGCTTTCTTT. Its protein product is CASSLVPANTEAFF.

This clonotype was found a few times. The chain uses TRBV7-9 and TRBJ2-3; 10 bases are a match to TRBD1. The V gene's germline CDR1 is SEHNR and CDR2 FQNEAQ (reference sequence). There are 16 residues in the CDR3. The V and J ends lost 2 bases and 5 bases, in that order; junction bases with no gene match: 7. Here the CDR3 DNA reads TGTGCCAGCAGCTTAAGCTTCGGACAGGGGGAAGATACGCAGTATTTT. Translation gives CASSLSFGQGEDTQYF.

Many counts were recorded for this clonotype. V and J are TRBV6-5 and TRBJ1-1, with D uncertain. Germline loops: CDR1 MNHEY, CDR2 SVGAGI. Trimming pared 4 bases from V and 0 bases from J, leaving 12 bases between. The CDR3 has 15 residues. The CDR3 loop reads CASSSDGKMNTEAFF. The CDR3 DNA follows: TGTGCCAGCAGTTCCGACGGTAAAATGAACACTGAAGCTTTCTTT.

This rearrangement joins TRBV6-5 to TRBJ2-5; D unresolved. The V gene's germline CDR1 is MNHEY and CDR2 SVGAGI. Between the trimmed V and J ends, which lost 2 bases and 3 bases, there was a span of 7 bases. The CDR3 consists of 13 residues. The CDR3 is CASSYANKETQYF. DNA of the CDR3: TGTGCCAGCAGTTACGCGAACAAAGAGACCCAGTACTTC.

This chain uses TRBV30 with TRBJ2-7; 9 nucleotides agree with TRBD1. Germline V gene sequence: CDR1 GTSNPN, CDR2 SVGIG (reference sequence). The V and J ends lost 4 bases and 6 bases, in that order; junction bases with no gene match: 7. The CDR3 consists of 13 residues. CDR3 in DNA: TGTGCCTGGACGGGACAGGGAAGCAGCGAGCAGTACTTC. Protein product: CAWTGQGSSEQYF.

This clonotype appeared a few times. V gene TRBV12-3 or TRBV12-4 combines with J gene TRBJ1-3, with 8 bases identical to TRBD1. This CDR3 comprises 17 residues. V lost 7 bases to trimming and J lost 2 bases; unmatched junction nucleotides: 13. The CDR3 reads CASNSPTRGPTGNTIYF. The CDR3 region has the DNA TGTGCCAGCAATTCTCCAACCAGGGGGCCAACTGGAAACACCATATATTTT.

This clonotype has only a few counts. The rearrangement joins TRBV6-1 to TRBJ2-7; D unresolved. Trimming stripped 4 bases from V and 4 bases from J, with 14 bases between. CDR3 size: 14 residues. Germline lookup yields CDR1 MNHNS and CDR2 SASEGT. CDR3 in DNA: TGTGCCAGCAGTGGGTCTGGCGGAGCATACGAGCAGTACTTC. It translates to CASSGSGGAYEQYF.

The V gene is TRBV12-3 or TRBV12-4, the J gene TRBJ2-7; unclear D gene. The CDR3 extends over 15 amino acids. V was clipped by 6 bases and J by 5 bases, with 20 bases between them. The CDR3 sequence is CASRALEWGNHEQYF. In nucleotides, the CDR3 is TGTGCCAGCAGGGCCCTCGAGTGGGGAAACCACGAGCAGTACTTC.

This clonotype showed up just a few times. The gene calls are TRBV4-2 and TRBJ2-5; 12 bases line up with TRBD2. Per germline, CDR1 LGHNA and CDR2 YNFKEQ. J was trimmed by 2 bases and V by 0 bases; bases with no gene match: 13. The CDR3 has 20 residues. The CDR3 sequence is CASSQEVSSGRAQEQETQYF. CDR3 nucleotide sequence: TGTGCCAGCAGCCAAGAGGTCTCTAGCGGGAGGGCTCAAGAGCAAGAGACCCAGTACTTC.

This clonotype was picked up many times. The chain links TRBV27 to TRBJ1-1; TRBD1 agrees at 11 bases. The germline gives CDR1 MNHEY, CDR2 SMNVEV (reference sequence). Trimming at V came to 2 bases and at J to 7 bases, leaving 6 bases not matched to a gene. CDR3 size: 15 residues. The CDR3 is CASSLGQGAIFEAFF. The CDR3, as DNA: TGTGCCAGCAGTTTAGGACAGGGGGCTATATTTGAAGCTTTCTTT.

This clonotype was detected a few times. The chain recombines TRBV5-1 with TRBJ2-4; D not resolved. V lost 0 bases and J lost 7, with 11 bases in between. Germline V lookup: CDR1 SGHRS, CDR2 YFSETQ. The CDR3 contains 14 residues. CDR3 DNA: TGCGCCAGCAGCTTGGTCGCGATGGAGAACATTCAGTACTTC. Its protein product is CASSLVAMENIQYF.

This chain uses TRBV4-2 with TRBJ2-5; 9 positions agree with TRBD2. CDR1 is LGHNA, CDR2 YNFKEQ, per germline. The CDR3 sequence is 16 residues long. J was trimmed by 1 base and V by 1 base; bases with no gene match: 4. The CDR3 sequence: CASSQVGGGAQETQYF. DNA for the CDR3: TGTGCCAGCAGCCAAGTCGGCGGGGGGGCCCAAGAGACCCAGTACTTC.

The rearrangement uses TRBV9 and TRBJ2-1; D is unresolved. The CDR3 runs 13 residues. V shed 4 bases and J shed 8 bases, with 13 bases lying between them. Germline V CDR1 and CDR2: SGDLS, YYNGEE. This CDR3 is CASSIAVADEQFF. For the CDR3, the DNA is TGTGCCAGCAGCATAGCAGTGGCCGATGAGCAGTTCTTC.

The V and J genes are TRBV20-1 and TRBJ1-5; no reliable D call. The V end lost 2 bases, the J end lost 2 bases, and 10 bases lay between the germline ends. Germline V gene data show CDR1 as DFQATT and CDR2 as SNEGSKA (reference sequence). The CDR3 sequence is 14 residues long. The CDR3 sequence is CSARREIGNQPQHF. CDR3 DNA sequence: TGCAGTGCTAGACGGGAGATCGGCAATCAGCCCCAGCATTTT.

In its sample, this clonotype was seen many times. The chain uses TRBV29-1 and TRBJ2-7; 7 bases fit TRBD1. Per the germline V gene, CDR1 is SQVTM and CDR2 is ANQGSEA. The CDR3 contains 11 residues. With 4 bases clipped from V and 8 bases from J, the junction kept 5 bases outside the gene matches. The CDR3 protein is CSVVTQGKQYV. In nucleotides, the CDR3 is TGCAGCGTTGTAACACAGGGGAAGCAGTACGTC.

The table lists this clonotype with many counts. V usage is TRBV13 and J usage is TRBJ2-1; TRBD2 aligns across 10 bases. The CDR3 runs 15 residues. V lost 5 bases and J lost 3; bases outside the gene matches: 4. CDR1 PRHDT and CDR2 FYEKMQ come from the germline V gene (reference sequence). DNA of the CDR3: TGTGCCAGCAGCGGTAAGCGGGGGGGCTACAATGAGCAGTTCTTC. Residues: CASSGKRGGYNEQFF.

This clonotype was detected a few times. CDR3 DNA: TGTGCCAGCAGCGTTGCCGGGACAGGTAACCCTCGGACCTACGAGCAGTACTTC. Translating it yields CASSVAGTGNPRTYEQYF. V gene TRBV5-5 combines with J gene TRBJ2-7; TRBD1 aligns across 8 bases. V lost 4 bases, J lost 2 bases, and 17 bases stayed unmatched. Germline lookup yields CDR1 SGHKS and CDR2 YYEKEE (reference sequence). This CDR3 region has 18 residues.

CDR3 sequence reads: CASSQAGDNSPLHF. CDR3 coding DNA: TGTGCCAGCTCACAAGCAGGAGATAATTCACCCCTCCACTTT. V is TRBV18 and J is TRBJ1-6; D not certain. In germline, CDR1 is KGHSH, CDR2 LQKENI. The CDR3 is made up of 14 amino acids. V shed 4 bases and J shed 5 bases, with 9 bases lying between them.